This T cell receptor (beta chain) is drawn from a study of blood T cell repertoires in COVID-19. Study information: The analysed material was cDNA or gDNA that came from T cells, B-cell-depleted T cells, or PBMCs.

Participant age was about 18 to 89 years, and participants resided in roughly 24 US areas. The study counted Cohort 3 donors as recovered given two negative PCRs, clearance, or symptom resolution. Per the original methods: By means of reference gene primer amplification, nucleated cell counts were estimated. TCRdb's table, derived via immunoSEQ multiplex PCR, lists solely in-frame clones and lacks some. That table supplies the V and J calls and clone size; D and trimming were determined from the DNA. This sample has over 300,000 clones; just over 85% occur once, and the top ten carry 8.5% to 12%. V shed 2 bases and J 0 bases; nucleotides not matched to a gene: 10. CDR3 length: 18 amino acids. Looked up from germline, CDR1 is MDHEN and CDR2 is SYDVKM.

The clonotype originates from a woman between 18 and 29 years old who had recovered from COVID-19. The sample consisted of PBMCs or T cells enriched from blood (not recorded which). The genes are TRBV28 and TRBJ2-3, with TRBD2 matching 8 bases. The CDR3 loop is CASSLIHTSGYSTDTQYF. CDR3 nucleotide sequence: TGTGCCAGCAGTTTAATCCACACTAGCGGATATAGCACAGATACGCAGTATTTT.